A single TCR beta chain is shown here with its context. V was cut by 0 bases and J by 2 bases, with 5 bases left in between. The CDR3 runs to 13 residues. Germline lookup yields CDR1 SGHAT and CDR2 FQNNGV. This sample is part of a study of blood T cell repertoires in COVID-19. Clones were sequenced by immunoSEQ multiplex PCR, and TCRdb holds only the in-frame ones, with some missing. This table has hundreds of thousands of clones, around nine tenths appearing once. This sequence joins TRBV11-2 and TRBJ2-7; D is undetermined. The material sequenced was peripheral blood. The source is a woman aged 18-29 years who had recovered from COVID-19. The CDR3 protein is CASSLESPYEQYV. The CDR3 nucleotides are TGTGCCAGCAGCTTAGAGTCTCCCTACGAGCAGTACGTC.